The source of this T cell receptor (beta chain) is a study of immunodeficiency (dated by TCRdb to between 2019 and 2020). Background for the entire study: To search for oligoclonality and VDJ recombination defects, the researchers carried out a repertoire analysis. What the research found in general, with its limitations: In the entropy comparisons of patients against healthy controls, patients were shown as n=3 (open circles), and an effect of thymic development was suggested only as a possibility. Based on top-100 and total clonotype frequencies, severe oligoclonality was found in patient CD8+ T cells but not in patient CD4+ T cells. V-J pairing and productive entropy in CD4+ T cells appeared similar in patients and controls.

Genomic DNA was extracted using the QIAamp DNA Blood Mini Kit and was submitted for immunoSEQ repertoire analysis. CDR3 regions were amplified by multiplex PCR from a standard quantity of genomic DNA template. An Illumina platform was used to sequence the PCR products. In the paper's pipeline: Sequences were aligned to a reference, with V, D and J gene definitions taken from IMGT. A nearest-neighbor clustering algorithm merged closely related sequences to remove PCR and sequencing errors. V, D and J usage in productive unique and total sequences was analyzed using ImmunoSEQ Analyzer tools and R version 3.6.1. Here the immuneACCESS table is served through TCRdb, limited to in-frame sequences with V and J called. Missing clones are a known gap in these copies; in checked studies unresolved V genes cover under half, and the rest lacks a known reason. V, J and clone size were drawn from that table, and D and trimming were deduced from the DNA. For this sample there are 4,000 or so clones; around 91% appear just once. Roughly 4% of the sample rests with the top ten.

Only a few counts were recorded for this clone. The clone's antigen remains unknown. No much larger clone exists at a distance of one base, and base qualities are not known. According to the germline V gene, CDR1 reads MDHEN and CDR2 reads SYDVKM. Spanning cysteine to phenylalanine, the CDR3 consists of 15 amino acids. The only DNA kept is the CDR3, 45 bases in frame from the first base. V drops 6 bases and J drops 12 bases, leaving 23 bases in between. CD3+CD4+ T cells were sorted from fresh PBMCs before TCR sequencing. This clonotype was sampled from a human donor in good health. This chain joins TRBV28 to TRBJ1-4, and TRBD1 may be the D gene, going by 5 matching bases. Specimen: CD4+ T cells from blood. DNA sequence: TGTGCCAGCAGACCGACCACGATGCGGGGGGGAGAACTGTTTTTT. It codes for CASRPTTMRGGELFF.